The 6 T cell receptor beta chains presented below share a single source sample, sequenced in a study of T-cell memory formation after mild COVID-19. TCRdb re-called the 5' RACE reads with MiXCR, one entry per CDR3 protein. In the table there are some 600,000 distinct CDR3 sequences, 17% of which are singletons. Source material: PBMCs or a T cell subset sorted from them (not recorded which). The source of these receptors is an adult woman who had mild COVID-19 (a few samples of this study predate the infection). Cell type and time point are not known.

The gene calls are TRBV30 and TRBJ2-1; 12 nucleotides agree with TRBD2. CDR1 and CDR2 (germline): GTSNPN, SVGIG (reference sequence). The trim removed 4 bases at V and 5 bases at J, leaving 6 bases unmatched. The CDR3 spans 15 residues. The CDR3 nucleotides are TGTGCCTGGAACCCCCCTAGCGGGAGGGACAATGAGCAGTTCTTC. Residues: CAWNPPSGRDNEQFF.

The chain employs TRBV20-1 and TRBJ2-7, with 8 bases identical to TRBD2. Germline V lookup: CDR1 DFQATT, CDR2 SNEGSKA (reference sequence). The V and J ends lost 1 base and 3 bases, in that order; junction bases with no gene match: 5. The CDR3 spans 14 residues. The CDR3 DNA reads TGCAGTGCTAGAGTCGAGCGGGGGTACTACGAGCAGTACTTC. It is translated as CSARVERGYYEQYF.

This clonotype turned up a few times. The gene calls are TRBV9 and TRBJ2-5; TRBD2 matches at 7 bases. Trimming cost V 4 bases and J 3 bases; bases outside gene matches: 6. The CDR3 covers 14 residues. The germline CDR1 and CDR2 sequences are SGDLS and YYNGEE. The CDR3 spells CASSPGDYKETQYF. DNA of the CDR3: TGTGCCAGCAGCCCGGGGGACTACAAAGAGACCCAGTACTTC.

This clonotype appeared many times. The chain employs TRBV7-9 and TRBJ2-7; possibly TRBD2 for D (6 bases). The germline CDR1 and CDR2 sequences are SEHNR and FQNEAQ (reference sequence). This CDR3 has 12 residues. Trimming took off 6 bases at V and 3 bases at J, with 9 bases between the two ends. This CDR3 is CASSFSGYEQYF. The CDR3 nucleotides read TGTGCCAGCAGTTTTAGCGGCTACGAGCAGTACTTC.

With respect to this clonotype: Germline and junction disagree at one end, which may indicate a read error. The chain is built from TRBV12-3 or TRBV12-4 and TRBJ1-1, with D unclear. CDR3 length: 12 amino acids. CDR3 sequence (DNA): TGTGCCAGCAGTTTAGGGAACAGTGAAGCTTTCTTT. As protein: CASSLGNSEAFF.

The J gene is TRBJ2-1, the V gene TRBV5-4; 9 nucleotides match TRBD1. In germline, CDR1 is SGHNT, CDR2 YYREEE (reference sequence). The CDR3 runs to 12 residues. The V and J ends lost 4 bases and 10 bases, in that order; junction bases with no gene match: 3. This chain's CDR3 is CASSATGGEQFF. For the CDR3, the DNA is TGTGCCAGCAGCGCGACAGGGGGGGAGCAGTTCTTC. Drawing the rest from reference TRBV5-4 and TRBJ2-1, the complete variable domain is ETGVTQSPTHLIKTRGQQVTLRCSSQSGHNTVSWYQQALGQGPQFIFQYYREEENGRGNFPPRFSGLQFPNYSSELNVNALELDDSALYLCASSATGGEQFFGPGTRLTVL.